Sequencing of this TCR beta chain was carried out in a study of T cells after yellow fever vaccination. V shed 6 bases, J shed 2 bases, and the junction held 11 bases outside the gene matches. The CDR3 totals 16 residues. CDR1 and CDR2 from the germline V gene are DFQATT and SNEGSKA (reference sequence). This clonotype was seen more than once but under ten times. Generation of TCR cDNA used 5'RACE template switching (which added a universal primer site and UMIs). TCRdb analysed the 5' RACE reads with MiXCR anew, one entry per CDR3 protein. The sample records roughly 500,000 distinct CDR3 sequences, approximately 21% being singletons.

The sequence was collected from a man aged 30-40 years who received the YFV17D yellow fever vaccine. The sequenced sample was PBMCs, obtained 15 days after the yellow fever booster vaccination. This chain connects TRBV20-1 to TRBJ2-3, with TRBD2 identical over 10 bases. CDR3 bases: TGCAGTGCGGAAATAGCGGGAGGCCCTATCACAGATACGCAGTATTTT. This sequence encodes CSAEIAGGPITDTQYF.